Shown below are 7 T cell receptor beta chains from a single sample sequenced in a study of OX40 agonist ivuxolimab in advanced cancers. Library preparation employed the immunoSEQ multiplex PCR assay. TCRdb retrieved this table from immuneACCESS and kept in-frame rearrangements only. Not all clones are present; in checked studies, unresolved V genes account for under half, and no reason is known for the remainder. The sample yields about 55,000 clones; around 88% were counted once. Together, the top ten hold about an eighth of the sample. Sequenced here: CD4+ or CD8+ T cells sorted from blood, sampled in a trial of the OX40 agonist ivuxolimab. The source of these receptors is an adult with an advanced solid tumor such as melanoma, head and neck, liver or kidney cancer.

There are a few counts of this clone. This rearrangement joins TRBV7-9 to TRBJ1-2; D perhaps matches TRBD1 (6 bases). V shed 5 bases and J shed 7 bases, with 14 bases lying between them. Per the germline V gene, CDR1 is SEHNR and CDR2 is FQNEAQ (reference sequence). The CDR3 spans 13 residues. DNA of the CDR3: TGTGCCAGCAGCGACGACAGGTTTGGTGGCTACACCTTC. It codes for CASSDDRFGGYTF.

The rearrangement links TRBV6-1 to TRBJ2-5; a possible D gene is TRBD1 (5 bases). This CDR3 is 13 amino acids long. Between the trimmed V and J ends, which lost 8 bases and 3 bases, there was a span of 13 bases. The V gene's germline CDR1 is MNHNS and CDR2 SASEGT. The DNA for the CDR3 is TGTGCCAGCGATTTTAGGGGCGAAGAGACCCAGTACTTC. As protein: CASDFRGEETQYF.

This clone showed up just a few times. This chain uses TRBV19 with TRBJ1-5; D is uncertain. The germline V gene has CDR1 LNHDA and CDR2 SQIVND (reference sequence). This CDR3 spans 12 amino acids. The CDR3: CATVQPGQPQHF. The CDR3 nucleotides are TGTGCGACTGTCCAGCCCGGTCAGCCCCAGCATTTT. Looking up the rest from reference TRBV19 and TRBJ1-5 gives the full variable domain: DGGITQSPKYLFRKEGQNVTLSCEQNLNHDAMYWYRQDPGQGLRLIYYSQIVNDFQKGDIAEGYSVSREKKESFPLTVTSAQKNPTAFYLCATVQPGQPQHFGDGTRLSIL.

The chain couples TRBV6-5 to TRBJ1-5, with 8 nucleotides matching TRBD1. Germline V lookup: CDR1 MNHEY, CDR2 SVGAGI. V shed 7 bases, J shed 2 bases, and the junction held 4 bases outside the gene matches. The CDR3 has 14 amino acids. CDR3 DNA sequence: TGTGCCAGCATTCCACAGGGGGGCAATCAGCCCCAGCATTTT. It specifies CASIPQGGNQPQHF.

V and J are TRBV6-5 and TRBJ2-1; 9 nucleotides align to TRBD2. The CDR3 loop spans 15 amino acids. Germline CDR1 MNHEY, CDR2 SVGAGI. With 5 bases clipped from V and 3 bases from J, the junction kept 5 bases outside the gene matches. The CDR3 is CASSRIAGVYNEQFF. CDR3 nucleotides: TGTGCCAGCAGTCGGATAGCGGGAGTCTACAATGAGCAGTTCTTC.

The chain combines TRBV5-1 with TRBJ2-5; TRBD2 agrees at 12 bases. Germline-derived CDR1 and CDR2 are SGHRS and YFSETQ. CDR3 size: 14 residues. V trimming: 6 bases; J trimming: 5 bases; junction bases outside the gene matches: 5. DNA of the CDR3: TGCGCCAGCACGGTCCTAGCGGGAGGGGAGACCCAGTACTTC. Translated, it gives CASTVLAGGETQYF.

The chain combines TRBV6-5 with TRBJ2-1; a weak D match, TRBD2 (5 bases). The germline V and J ends were trimmed by 8 bases and 7 bases, with 9 bases remaining between them. The germline V gene has CDR1 MNHEY and CDR2 SVGAGI. The CDR3 consists of 11 residues. The CDR3 region has the DNA TGTGCCAGCTCGGGATGGAATGAGCAGTTCTTC. Translation gives CASSGWNEQFF.